This passage covers 11 T cell receptor beta chains from one sample sequenced in a study of CD8 T cells in Susac syndrome (dated 2019 in TCRdb). The library relied on the immunoSEQ multiplex PCR assay. RNA was extracted using the RNeasy kit, and about 0.45 to 1 ug of the RNA was reverse transcribed with random hexamers. Using fastp at Q25 and MiXCR, TCRdb reprocessed the public reads and kept productive beta chains. When rows share a CDR3 protein, they turn into one entry using the most common DNA and genes. This sample holds under 150,000 distinct CDR3 sequences; around 94% were observed only once. Clones ranked in the top ten supply roughly 0.13% of the sample. The sequenced sample was CD4+ T cells from PBMCs. Receptors were obtained from a human donor with multiple sclerosis.

This clonotype was picked up one time. V usage is TRBV16 and J usage is TRBJ1-2, with a tentative D call TRBD1 (5 bases). This CDR3 is built from 14 residues. V was trimmed by 7 bases and J by 2 bases, leaving 14 bases between them. Germline V CDR1 and CDR2: KGHSY, FQNENV. The CDR3 DNA follows: TGTGCCAGCACCCCAGGGTCCAGCAACTATGGCTACACCTTC. The encoded protein is CASTPGSSNYGYTF.

The V gene is TRBV25-1, the J gene TRBJ2-1, with D unresolved. This CDR3 spans 15 amino acids. Germline loops: CDR1 MGHDK, CDR2 SYGVNS. V lost 6 bases and J lost 6, with 18 bases in between. CDR3 in DNA: TGTGCCAGCAGGGCCCCGACTGGATCTCTCAATGAGCAGTTCTTC. Translation gives CASRAPTGSLNEQFF.

The chain combines TRBV12-3 or TRBV12-4 with TRBJ2-7; TRBD2 aligns across 12 bases. There are 14 residues in the CDR3. The junction had 5 bases not matched to a gene; V was cut back by 5 bases and J by 6 bases. CDR3: CASSATSGSVEQYF. CDR3 DNA: TGTGCCAGCAGTGCGACTAGCGGGAGCGTCGAGCAGTACTTC.

J is TRBJ1-1 and V is TRBV9; no firm D call. CDR1 and CDR2 from the germline V gene are SGDLS and YYNGEE. V was clipped by 1 base and J by 0 bases, with 16 bases between them. This CDR3 comprises 17 residues. For the CDR3, the DNA is TGTGCCAGCAGCGTAAACGCAGAAAACCCCATGAACACTGAAGCTTTCTTT. It codes for CASSVNAENPMNTEAFF. Drawing the rest from reference TRBV9 and TRBJ1-1, the complete variable domain is DSGVTQTPKHLITATGQRVTLRCSPRSGDLSVYWYQQSLDQGLQFLIQYYNGEERAKGNILERFSAQQFPDLHSELNLSSLELGDSALYFCASSVNAENPMNTEAFFGQGTRLTVV.

The chain links TRBV12-3 or TRBV12-4 to TRBJ1-2; the D is unclear. The CDR3 totals 13 residues. The ends were cut back, 3 bases at V and 1 base at J, with 6 bases in the middle. CDR3 amino acids: CASSLGINYGYTF. The CDR3 nucleotides read TGTGCCAGCAGTTTGGGGATTAACTATGGCTACACCTTC.

The chain links TRBV12-3 or TRBV12-4 to TRBJ2-7; D unresolved. V was cut by 6 bases and J by 5 bases, with 8 bases left in between. The CDR3 spans 11 residues. The CDR3 is CASSVENEQYF. The CDR3 DNA reads TGTGCCAGCAGCGTAGAGAACGAGCAGTACTTC.

This sequence joins TRBV9 and TRBJ2-7, with D maybe TRBD1 (5 bases). The V gene lost 0 bases and the J gene lost 6 bases, with 25 bases spanning the gap. Germline V gene lookup returns CDR1 SGDLS and CDR2 YYNGEE. CDR3 length equals 18 residues. The CDR3 coding sequence is TGTGCCAGCAGCGTAGGGGCCGATACCAGGGAAGATTCTGGCGAGCAGTACTTC. Amino acid sequence: CASSVGADTREDSGEQYF.

DNA of the CDR3: TGTGCCTGGAGAGGTTTCAGTGGCGGGGAGCTGTTTTTT. Translated: CAWRGFSGGELFF. This rearrangement joins TRBV30 to TRBJ2-2; D is ambiguous. The CDR3 totals 13 residues. Germline assignment: CDR1 GTSNPN and CDR2 SVGIG (reference sequence). V shed 3 bases and J shed 7 bases, with 12 bases lying between them.

V usage is TRBV30 and J usage is TRBJ1-1; 7 bases map to TRBD1. The germline V gene encodes CDR1 GTSNPN and CDR2 SVGIG (reference sequence). The CDR3 totals 14 residues. The V and J ends lost 0 bases and 2 bases, in that order; junction bases with no gene match: 3. The CDR3 DNA follows: TGTGCCTGGAGTGTGGGACAGCTAAACACTGAAGCTTTCTTT. It codes for CAWSVGQLNTEAFF.

This rearrangement joins TRBV21-1 to TRBJ2-7. TRBV21-1 represents a pseudogene. The CDR3 extends over 12 amino acids. CDR3 DNA sequence: TGTGCCGGGTCTGAGGGCCCCTACGAGCAGTACTTC. Translation: CAGSEGPYEQYF.

The V and J genes are TRBV5-6 and TRBJ2-2; D gene uncertain. Germline CDR1 is SGHDT and CDR2 is YYEEEE. V shed 6 bases and J shed 2 bases, with 8 bases lying between them. CDR3 length: 13 amino acids. CDR3 in amino acids: CASTIYNTGELFF. The CDR3 DNA is TGTGCCAGCACCATCTATAACACCGGGGAGCTGTTTTTT.